In its sample, the clone carrying this T cell receptor (beta chain) was seen a few times. Its antigen is still unknown. PCR employed 60 Vbeta and 13 Jbeta primers. Assay: immunoSEQ multiplex PCR; the TCRdb copy retains only in-frame clones and omits some. The table shows about 110,000 clones, with just under 70% occurring only once. These data belong to a study of cytomegalovirus exposure and HLA in healthy donors. Study-wide results and caveats: Trimming of TCR beta V- and J-genes showed a link, identified in a later analysis, to a missense DCLRE1C variant. About 87% or about 30% of the time was how often most TCR beta V segments were productive, according to an earlier analysis. Common viral pathogens seemed to be connected with several of the most significant clusters, according to a later analysis.

The donors comprised healthy bone marrow donors. Germline CDR1 and CDR2: MNHEY and SVGAGI. J lost 8 bases, V lost 6 bases, and 6 bases had no gene match. The CDR3 has 15 residues. The origin of this receptor is a man between 25 and 39 years old in good health and CMV-seropositive. Specimen: PBMCs. The rearrangement links TRBV6-5 to TRBJ2-1, with 14 bases lining up with TRBD2. The CDR3 is CASSRTSGRLDEQFF. In nucleotides, the CDR3 is TGTGCCAGCAGCCGGACTAGCGGGAGGTTGGATGAGCAGTTCTTC.